This T cell receptor beta chain was found in a study of a mutant IDH1 vaccine in newly diagnosed glioma. Unmatched junction bases numbered 6, after V lost 4 bases and J lost 2 bases. Germline V gene lookup returns CDR1 SGHRS and CDR2 YFSETQ. The CDR3 loop spans 14 amino acids. Sample time point: baseline, week 1 (first vaccination visit). As for treatment: pre-vaccination baseline after standard-of-care therapy. Here immunoSEQ multiplex PCR was the method, and the copy in TCRdb shows in-frame clones only, minus some. The data show 60,000 to 75,000 clones, with 83% seen just once and about 4.5% held by the top ten. The study, taken as a whole, reports: Of the patients, 80% to 95% had vaccine-induced immune responses.

Details on this clone: Its antigen remains unidentified.

The sequencing used peripheral blood mononuclear cells (PBMCs), collected from a glioma patient treated with radiotherapy, temozolomide or both. This TCR was sampled from a woman younger than 35 with glioma. Some clones in this sample may be carry-over from other donors' samples. The J gene is TRBJ2-7, the V gene TRBV5-1; 7 bases are a match to TRBD1. CDR3 bases: TGCGCCAGCAGCAAGGACAGGCTGGCCTACGAGCAGTACTTC. Translating it yields CASSKDRLAYEQYF.